This T cell receptor (beta chain) was profiled in a study of blood T cell repertoires in COVID-19. The V and J ends lost 0 bases and 5 bases, in that order; junction bases with no gene match: 6. CDR1 is MGHRA, CDR2 YSYEKL, per germline. This CDR3 region has 15 residues. Using immunoSEQ multiplex PCR, the repertoire was profiled, and TCRdb retains in-frame clones only, with some absent. This sample has 130,000 to 150,000 clones; 80% occur once, and the top ten carry roughly 13%. Material for sequencing was peripheral blood. This sequence was found in a man aged 60 to 69 with active or convalescent COVID-19. V is TRBV4-1 and J is TRBJ1-1; 7 nucleotides line up with TRBD1. This CDR3 is CASSQDQGGWTEAFF. CDR3 nucleotides: TGCGCCAGCAGCCAAGATCAAGGGGGCTGGACTGAAGCTTTCTTT.